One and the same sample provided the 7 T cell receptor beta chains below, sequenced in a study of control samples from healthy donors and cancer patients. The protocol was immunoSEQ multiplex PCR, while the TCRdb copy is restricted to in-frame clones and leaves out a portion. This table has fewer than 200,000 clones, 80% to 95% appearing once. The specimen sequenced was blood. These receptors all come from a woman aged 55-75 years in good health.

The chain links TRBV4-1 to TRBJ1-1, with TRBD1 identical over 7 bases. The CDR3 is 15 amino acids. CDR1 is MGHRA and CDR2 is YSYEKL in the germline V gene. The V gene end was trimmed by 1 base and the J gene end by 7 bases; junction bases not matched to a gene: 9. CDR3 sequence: CASSQGGDSGDEAFF. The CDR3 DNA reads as TGCGCCAGCAGCCAAGGCGGGGACAGCGGTGATGAAGCTTTCTTT.

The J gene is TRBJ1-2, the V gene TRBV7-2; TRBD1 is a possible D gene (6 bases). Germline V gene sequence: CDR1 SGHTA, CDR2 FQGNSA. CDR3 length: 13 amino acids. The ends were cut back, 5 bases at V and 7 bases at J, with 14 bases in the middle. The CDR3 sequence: CASSPGQRRGYTF. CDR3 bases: TGTGCCAGCAGCCCCGGACAGAGACGTGGCTACACCTTC.

CDR3 sequence (DNA): TGCAGCGTGACCCGACGGACAGTAGATAACTATGGCTACACCTTC. Protein product: CSVTRRTVDNYGYTF. This sequence joins TRBV29-1 and TRBJ1-2, with D perhaps TRBD1 (6 bases). Trimming shortened V by 6 bases and J by 1 base, and 18 bases separated the two germline ends. The germline gives CDR1 SQVTM, CDR2 ANQGSEA. The CDR3 sequence is 15 residues long.

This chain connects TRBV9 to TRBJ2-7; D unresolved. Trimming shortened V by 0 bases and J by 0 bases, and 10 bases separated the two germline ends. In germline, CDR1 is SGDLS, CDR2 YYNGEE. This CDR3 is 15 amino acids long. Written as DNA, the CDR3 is TGTGCCAGCAGCGTAGATTTTGGACCCTCCTACGAGCAGTACTTC. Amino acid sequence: CASSVDFGPSYEQYF. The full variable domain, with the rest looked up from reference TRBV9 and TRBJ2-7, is DSGVTQTPKHLITATGQRVTLRCSPRSGDLSVYWYQQSLDQGLQFLIQYYNGEERAKGNILERFSAQQFPDLHSELNLSSLELGDSALYFCASSVDFGPSYEQYFGPGTRLTVT.

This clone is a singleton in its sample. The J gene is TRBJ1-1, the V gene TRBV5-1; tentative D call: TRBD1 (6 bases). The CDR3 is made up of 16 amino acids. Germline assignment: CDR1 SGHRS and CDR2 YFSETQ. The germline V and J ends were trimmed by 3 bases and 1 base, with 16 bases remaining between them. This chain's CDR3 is CASSSWGTPGNTEAFF. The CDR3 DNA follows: TGCGCCAGCAGCTCCTGGGGGACACCCGGGAACACTGAAGCTTTCTTT.

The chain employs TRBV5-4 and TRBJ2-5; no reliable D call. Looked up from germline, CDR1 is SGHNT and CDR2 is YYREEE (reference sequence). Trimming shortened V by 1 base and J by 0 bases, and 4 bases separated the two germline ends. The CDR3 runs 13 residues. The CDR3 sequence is CASSLYNQETQYF. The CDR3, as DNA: TGTGCCAGCAGCTTGTACAACCAAGAGACCCAGTACTTC.

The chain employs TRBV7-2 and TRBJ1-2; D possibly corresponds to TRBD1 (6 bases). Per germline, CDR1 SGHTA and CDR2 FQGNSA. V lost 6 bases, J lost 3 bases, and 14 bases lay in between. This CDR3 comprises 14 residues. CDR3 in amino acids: CASSLLQGHYGYTF. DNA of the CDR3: TGTGCCAGCAGTTTACTTCAGGGGCACTATGGCTACACCTTC. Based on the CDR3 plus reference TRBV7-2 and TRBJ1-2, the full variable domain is GAGVSQSPSNKVTEKGKDVELRCDPISGHTALYWYRQSLGQGLEFLIYFQGNSAPDKSGLPSDRFSAERTGGSVSTLTIQRTQQEDSAVYLCASSLLQGHYGYTFGSGTRLTVV.